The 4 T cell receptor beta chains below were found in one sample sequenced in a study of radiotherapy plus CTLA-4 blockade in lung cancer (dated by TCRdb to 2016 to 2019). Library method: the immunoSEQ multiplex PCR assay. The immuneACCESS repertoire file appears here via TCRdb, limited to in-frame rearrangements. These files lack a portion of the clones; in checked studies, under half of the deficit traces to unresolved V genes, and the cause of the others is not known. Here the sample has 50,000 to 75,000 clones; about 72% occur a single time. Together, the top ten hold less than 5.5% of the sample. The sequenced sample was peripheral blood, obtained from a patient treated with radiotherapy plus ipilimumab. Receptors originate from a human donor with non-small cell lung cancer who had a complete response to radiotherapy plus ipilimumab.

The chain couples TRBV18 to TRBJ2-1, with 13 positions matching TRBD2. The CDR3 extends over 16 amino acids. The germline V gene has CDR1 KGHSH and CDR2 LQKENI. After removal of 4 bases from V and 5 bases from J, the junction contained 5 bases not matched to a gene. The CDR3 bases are TGTGCCAGCTCACGACGGACTAGCGGGAGAGACAATGAGCAGTTCTTC. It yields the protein CASSRRTSGRDNEQFF. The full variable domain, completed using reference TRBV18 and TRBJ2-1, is NAGVMQNPRHLVRRRGQEARLRCSPMKGHSHVYWYRQLPEEGLKFMVYLQKENIIDESGMPKERFSAEFPKEGPSILRIQQVVRGDSAAYFCASSRRTSGRDNEQFFGPGTRLTVL.

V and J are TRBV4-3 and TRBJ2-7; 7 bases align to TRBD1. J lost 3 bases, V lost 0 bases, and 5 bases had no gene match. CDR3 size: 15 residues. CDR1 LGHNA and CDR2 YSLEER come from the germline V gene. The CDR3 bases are TGCGCCAGCAGCCAAGATGAACCAGGGGGCTACGAGCAGTACTTC. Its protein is CASSQDEPGGYEQYF.

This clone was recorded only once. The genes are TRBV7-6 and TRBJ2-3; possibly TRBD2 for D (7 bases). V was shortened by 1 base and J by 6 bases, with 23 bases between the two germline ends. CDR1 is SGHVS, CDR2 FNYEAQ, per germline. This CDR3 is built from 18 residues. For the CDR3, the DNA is TGTGCCAGCAGCTTAGAAGCTCTACGGGGGGCGCATTGGGATACGCAGTATTTT. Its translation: CASSLEALRGAHWDTQYF.

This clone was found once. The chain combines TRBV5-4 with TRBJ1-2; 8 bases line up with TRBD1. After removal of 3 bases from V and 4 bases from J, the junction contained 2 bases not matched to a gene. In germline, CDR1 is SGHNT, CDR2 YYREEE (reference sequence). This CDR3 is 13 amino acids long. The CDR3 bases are TGTGCCAGCAGCTCCAGGGGGCTCTATGGCTACACCTTC. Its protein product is CASSSRGLYGYTF.